The 5 T cell receptor beta chains below all came from one sample that was sequenced in a study of graft-versus-host responses after intestinal transplantation. TCRdb keeps only in-frame clones here, not all; method: immunoSEQ multiplex PCR. Of 60,000 to 80,000 clones in the sample, 80% to 95% were seen once. The antigens for these receptors are not known. The starting material was unstimulated CD8+ T cells sorted from spleen or lymph node cells, obtained before intestinal transplant. These receptors were collected from a human donor who received an intestinal transplant.

A few counts support this clone. The V gene is TRBV7-6, the J gene TRBJ2-7; no definite D call. The CDR3 covers 13 residues. CDR1 is SGHVS, CDR2 FNYEAQ, per germline. Deletions cut 5 bases from V and 4 bases from J, with 12 bases between. The CDR3 nucleotides are TGTGCCAGCAGCCCCGGTAGTGCTTACGAGCAGTACTTC. It encodes CASSPGSAYEQYF.

The chain recombines TRBV6-5 with TRBJ1-1, with 7 bases that match TRBD1. J gave up 7 bases and V 7 bases, and 9 bases lay outside the gene matches. CDR3 length: 13 residues. Germline V gene sequence: CDR1 MNHEY, CDR2 SVGAGI. DNA for the CDR3: TGTGCCAGCAATAACAGGGGCCGATTTGAAGCTTTCTTT. Its protein product is CASNNRGRFEAFF.

The chain couples TRBV5-1 to TRBJ2-7; TRBD1 matches at 7 bases. The CDR3 is 15 residues long. The germline V gene encodes CDR1 SGHRS and CDR2 YFSETQ. After removal of 0 bases from V and 0 bases from J, the junction contained 3 bases not matched to a gene. The CDR3 DNA is TGCGCCAGCAGCTTGGGCACAGGGGTCTCCTACGAGCAGTACTTC. Translating gives CASSLGTGVSYEQYF.

The chain combines TRBV4-1 with TRBJ2-7; weak D call: TRBD2 (6 bases). Germline V CDR1 and CDR2: MGHRA, YSYEKL. This CDR3 region has 13 residues. V lost 0 bases and J lost 3, with 6 bases in between. CDR3 amino acids: CASSQEGLYEQYF. The DNA for the CDR3 is TGCGCCAGCAGCCAAGAGGGACTCTACGAGCAGTACTTC.

The V gene is TRBV4-2, the J gene TRBJ1-2; no clear D. The CDR3 sequence is 15 residues long. The germline V gene encodes CDR1 LGHNA and CDR2 YNFKEQ. V dropped 0 bases and J dropped 5 bases, with 13 bases sitting between them. DNA for the CDR3: TGTGCCAGCAGCCAAGAGCGGGGATCTGGATATGGCTACACCTTC. Protein: CASSQERGSGYGYTF.